The rows below give T cell receptor beta chains drawn from one sample of a study of cytomegalovirus exposure and HLA in healthy donors. Sequencing used immunoSEQ multiplex PCR; TCRdb keeps in-frame clones, though not all of them. This sample has approximately 130,000 clones; roughly 80% occur once, and the top ten carry about 3%. The sequencing input was PBMCs. The receptor source for this set is a young man in good health and CMV-seronegative. CDR3s include the opening cysteine and the closing phenylalanine or tryptophan.

j_call v_call cdr3_aa
TRBJ1-1 TRBV10-3 CAISADRYTEAFF
TRBJ2-3 TRBV6-5 CASSLGLVTDTQYF
TRBJ2-7 TRBV9 CASSVASDNSYEQYF
TRBJ2-7 TRBV28 CASSLSGRTYEQYF
TRBJ1-5 TRBV7-5 CARSYTRGYSNQPQHF
TRBJ2-2 TRBV16 CASSQRGEELFF
TRBJ1-2 TRBV15 CATSRDPDRPINYGYTF
TRBJ2-3 TRBV7-3 CASSPRGGGPADTQYF
TRBJ1-2 TRBV4-1 CASSPPGQYGYTF
TRBJ2-2 TRBV5-1 CASSSRDSRTGELFF
TRBJ2-7 TRBV19 CASSTRGDEQYF